The 3 T cell receptor beta chains below were found in one sample sequenced in a study of post-analysis software for immune sequencing data. Unique molecular identifiers had been added to the TCR beta cDNA libraries. TCRdb redid the calling of the PCR reads with MiXCR, one entry per CDR3 protein. The sample includes approximately 570,000 distinct CDR3 sequences, about 40% of them seen just once. Overall study findings and caveats: Relative to controls, patients had several TRBV segments at higher frequency, with TRBV5-6, TRBV5-1 and TRBV20-1 among these.

No antigen has been identified for these receptors. Material: blood. These receptors were obtained from a girl aged 5-17 years with multiple sclerosis.

The chain carries TRBV5-1 and TRBJ2-5; D call uncertain. V was cut by 2 bases and J by 1 base, with 9 bases left in between. The germline gives CDR1 SGHRS, CDR2 YFSETQ. This CDR3 contains 14 residues. The CDR3 nucleotides are TGCGCCAGCAGCTTTACGAGGAGCCAAGAGACCCAGTACTTC. Translation gives CASSFTRSQETQYF.

V is TRBV6-5 and J is TRBJ1-5, with 7 bases matching TRBD1. Germline CDR1 MNHEY, CDR2 SVGAGI. This CDR3 has 14 amino acids. V trimming: 2 bases; J trimming: 4 bases; junction bases outside the gene matches: 2. The chain's CDR3 is CASSYEQGNQPQHF. DNA of the CDR3: TGTGCCAGCAGTTACGAACAGGGGAATCAGCCCCAGCATTTT.

This clonotype showed up just once. V usage is TRBV10-3 and J usage is TRBJ2-1; D remains unclear. The CDR3 is made up of 13 amino acids. V was pared by 4 bases and J by 4 bases, with 8 bases between. Germline assignment: CDR1 ENHRY and CDR2 SYGVKD. The CDR3 region is CAISALLYNEQFF. CDR3 DNA: TGTGCCATCAGTGCCCTCCTATACAATGAGCAGTTCTTC.